This section outlines one TCR beta chain sequence together with its context. The CDR3 consists of 15 residues. Germline lookup yields CDR1 SGDLS and CDR2 YYNGEE. V was pared by 4 bases and J by 3 bases, with 4 bases of the junction left unmatched. This sample was taken from a study of blood T cell repertoires in COVID-19. Study context: Spain, Italy and the United States supplied samples that represented acute and convalescent COVID-19. In each case, the material was cDNA or gDNA derived from T cells, B-cell-depleted T cells, or PBMCs.

Produced via immunoSEQ multiplex PCR; TCRdb's table is partial and in-frame only. The sample contains tens of thousands of clones, about 88% of which appear only once. The sequenced sample was peripheral blood. The receptor was isolated from a man aged 50 to 59 with acute or convalescent COVID-19. This chain connects TRBV9 to TRBJ1-4; TRBD1 matches at 9 bases. CDR3 in amino acids: CASSPRQGANEKLFF. The CDR3 region has the DNA TGTGCCAGCAGCCCAAGACAGGGGGCTAATGAAAAACTGTTTTTT.